This T cell receptor (beta chain) was captured by sequencing in a study of blood T cells in healthy people across ages. With a J-beta primer mix and a sample-barcoded 5' primer, a second PCR ran roughly 6 to 11 cycles. TCRdb called the 5' RACE reads again in MiXCR, with one record for every CDR3 protein. Among over 500,000 distinct CDR3 sequences listed, around a quarter were seen once. As for this clonotype: Its target is not known.

For every donor, a draw yielded about 10 milliliters of peripheral blood. The study, taken as a whole, reports: Older age went with lower TCR beta diversity per million T cells, in a roughly linear way.

These data also formed part of another study, on T cells of mothers and their children. From that study: Over 9.5 million reads per mother and about 3 million per child were obtained. Thymic selection shapes TCR recombination output similarly in related and unrelated pairs.

The specimen was blood. The TCR comes from a boy aged 2 to 10 in good health.

Here the CDR3 DNA reads TGTGCCAGCAGCCAAAGGACCTCTGGAGGTAACAATCAGCCCCAGCATTTT. Protein sequence: CASSQRTSGGNNQPQHF. This chain connects TRBV7-8 to TRBJ1-5; no clear D gene. Trimming took 5 bases from V and 3 from J, leaving 20 bases between them. The CDR3 sequence is 17 residues long. Germline V gene lookup returns CDR1 SGHVS and CDR2 FQNEAQ.